The next 10 T cell receptor beta chains were all read from a single sample in a study of shared clonotypes between healthy human individuals. Some clones are missing from TCRdb's copy, which holds only in-frame ones; the method was immunoSEQ multiplex PCR. The data show some 2,500,000 clones, 92% seen once. Specimen: naive CD4+ T cells from PBMCs. Subset in this sample: CD45RA+ positively selected. Receptor source: a man younger than 30 in good health. Some clones in this sample may be carry-over from other donors' samples.

The rearrangement links TRBV28 to TRBJ2-7; tentative D call: TRBD2 (5 bases). Germline V gene lookup returns CDR1 MDHEN and CDR2 SYDVKM. The CDR3 loop spans 15 amino acids. With 5 bases removed from V and 1 base from J, the gap between germline ends came to 15 bases. The CDR3 bases are TGTGCCAGCAGTCCACTGGGAGCCACGTCCTACGAGCAGTACTTC. Residues: CASSPLGATSYEQYF.

Points on this clone: The sample carries other DNA sequences with the same CDR3. This chain uses TRBV28 with TRBJ1-3; D is unclear. This CDR3 contains 14 residues. V was trimmed by 2 bases and J by 2 bases, leaving 7 bases between them. Germline CDR1 is MDHEN and CDR2 is SYDVKM. CDR3 sequence: CASSLGGPGNTIYF. Here the CDR3 DNA reads TGTGCCAGCAGTTTAGGAGGGCCTGGAAACACCATATATTTT.

As to this clone: Other DNA sequences within the sample encode an identical CDR3. In DNA, the CDR3 is TGTGCCAGCTCACCACGCACAGACTCCTACGAGCAGTACTTC. This gives the protein CASSPRTDSYEQYF. The chain is built from TRBV18 and TRBJ2-7; no firm D call. Trimming removed 1 base from V and 0 bases from J, with 7 bases in between. From germline, CDR1 is KGHSH and CDR2 LQKENI. The CDR3 contains 14 residues.

The J gene is TRBJ1-2, the V gene TRBV5-4, with a tentative D call TRBD1 (6 bases). The germline CDR1 and CDR2 sequences are SGHNT and YYREEE (reference sequence). This CDR3 region has 13 residues. V was clipped by 5 bases and J by 4 bases, with 12 bases between them. CDR3 sequence: CASSQDRSYGYTF. In DNA form, the CDR3 reads TGTGCCAGCAGTCAGGACAGAAGCTATGGCTACACCTTC.

About this clone itself: This CDR3 is also generated by other DNA sequences in the sample. The chain recombines TRBV18 with TRBJ1-1, with 10 bases lining up with TRBD1. Germline V lookup: CDR1 KGHSH, CDR2 LQKENI. Unmatched junction bases numbered 2, after V lost 2 bases and J lost 5 bases. There are 14 residues in the CDR3. The CDR3 spells CASSPDRGLTEAFF. The CDR3 DNA follows: TGTGCCAGCTCACCAGACAGGGGGCTGACTGAAGCTTTCTTT.

This chain connects TRBV2 to TRBJ1-2; TRBD1 matches 7 bases. The ends lost 4 bases at V and 1 base at J; junction bases unmatched: 6. The germline V gene encodes CDR1 SNHLY and CDR2 FYNNEI. The CDR3 covers 15 residues. The CDR3 DNA sequence: TGTGCCAGCAGTGCGGGAAGACAGGGTAACTATGGCTACACCTTC. It yields the protein CASSAGRQGNYGYTF. Full variable domain (outside the CDR3, taken from reference TRBV2 and TRBJ1-2): EPEVTQTPSHQVTQMGQEVILRCVPISNHLYFYWYRQILGQKVEFLVSFYNNEISEKSEIFDDQFSVERPDGSNFTLKIRSTKLEDSAMYFCASSAGRQGNYGYTFGSGTRLTVV.

V gene TRBV6-1 combines with J gene TRBJ2-7, with a possible D match to TRBD2 (5 bases). Germline V gene lookup returns CDR1 MNHNS and CDR2 SASEGT. The V gene lost 0 bases and the J gene lost 5 bases, with 14 bases spanning the gap. There are 15 residues in the CDR3. CDR3 in DNA: TGTGCCAGCAGTGAAGCGCCGGGATTGATCCACGAGCAGTACTTC. Residues: CASSEAPGLIHEQYF.

The rearrangement uses TRBV4-1 and TRBJ2-7, with D possibly being TRBD2 (6 bases). The germline gives CDR1 MGHRA, CDR2 YSYEKL. V lost 3 bases, J lost 2 bases, and 14 bases lay in between. The CDR3 has 15 amino acids. CDR3 sequence (DNA): TGCGCCAGCAGCCATAATTGGGGAGGCGCCTACGAGCAGTACTTC. This sequence encodes CASSHNWGGAYEQYF.

This rearrangement joins TRBV7-3 to TRBJ2-1; perhaps TRBD2 as D (5 bases). The CDR3 runs to 17 residues. Looked up from germline, CDR1 is SGHTA and CDR2 is FQGTGA. Trimming left V 5 bases short and J 5 bases short, with 22 bases between. In DNA, the CDR3 is TGTGCCAGCAGCCCCCGGAGGAGCGGAAAGATCCACAATGAGCAGTTCTTC. Protein: CASSPRRSGKIHNEQFF.

In this sample, this clone turned up once. The gene calls are TRBV15 and TRBJ2-7, with D possibly TRBD1 on 5 matching bases. This CDR3 comprises 15 residues. Trimming removed 0 bases at V and 2 bases at J, with 11 bases between. CDR1 and CDR2 (germline): LNHNV, YYDKDF (reference sequence). DNA for the CDR3: TGTGCCACCAGCAGAGATCCAGGGATGACCTACGAGCAGTACTTC. It is translated as CATSRDPGMTYEQYF.